A single sample gave rise to the 30 T cell receptor beta chains below, sequenced in a study of T-cell memory formation after mild COVID-19. TCRdb analysed the 5' RACE reads with MiXCR anew, one entry per CDR3 protein. The sample yields over 70,000 distinct CDR3 sequences, roughly an eighth seen once. Specimen: PBMCs or a T cell subset sorted from them (not recorded which). Receptor source: an adult woman who had mild COVID-19 (a few samples of this study predate the infection). Cell type and time point are not known.

With regard to this clonotype: A read error may be the cause here, since a much bigger clone is one base away. This sequence joins TRBV7-8 and TRBJ2-7; 7 bases map to TRBD1. The CDR3 is 12 amino acids. CDR1 SGHVS and CDR2 FQNEAQ come from the germline V gene. This CDR3 is CASSLDRDEQDF. The CDR3, as DNA: TGTGCCAGCAGCCTTGACAGGGACGAGCAGGACTTC.

This clonotype has ten or more counts. This rearrangement joins TRBV13 to TRBJ2-1; 10 nucleotides match TRBD1. Trimming at V came to 4 bases and at J to 5 bases, leaving 8 bases not matched to a gene. Germline CDR1 PRHDT, CDR2 FYEKMQ (reference sequence). The CDR3 runs to 16 residues. DNA for the CDR3: TGTGCCAGCAGCTCCCGGGACAGGGGCCCAGACAATGAGCAGTTCTTC. Its protein is CASSSRDRGPDNEQFF.

This clonotype was seen ten or more times. J is TRBJ1-5 and V is TRBV20-1, with a weak D call TRBD1 (6 bases). The CDR3 loop spans 16 amino acids. Between the trimmed V and J ends, which lost 6 bases and 0 bases, there was a span of 18 bases. Germline V CDR1 and CDR2: DFQATT, SNEGSKA (reference sequence). The CDR3 DNA reads TGCAGTGCGAGTTCGACAGGAGAATTTAGCAATCAGCCCCAGCATTTT. The encoded protein is CSASSTGEFSNQPQHF.

V and J are TRBV12-3 or TRBV12-4 and TRBJ2-2; D uncertain. V lost 6 bases and J 8 bases, leaving 10 bases between the germline ends. CDR3 length: 12 amino acids. The CDR3 bases are TGTGCCAGCAGCCCGTTAGTGGGGGAGCTGTTTTTT. Protein: CASSPLVGELFF.

The chain joins TRBV9 to TRBJ2-3; 8 bases map to TRBD2. The germline CDR1 and CDR2 sequences are SGDLS and YYNGEE. This CDR3 is built from 15 residues. Trimming cost V 0 bases and J 4 bases; bases outside gene matches: 4. The CDR3 nucleotides are TGTGCCAGCAGCGTAGAGGGACTAGGGGCAGATACGCAGTATTTT. Its protein product is CASSVEGLGADTQYF.

This clonotype was counted many times. The chain employs TRBV24-1 and TRBJ2-1, with a weak D call TRBD1 (5 bases). Germline CDR1 KGHDR, CDR2 SFDVKD. This CDR3 spans 14 amino acids. Trimming removed 4 bases at V and 4 bases at J, with 10 bases between. CDR3 sequence reads: CATSDQTDYNEQFF. The CDR3 DNA sequence: TGTGCCACCAGTGACCAGACAGATTACAATGAGCAGTTCTTC.

The J gene is TRBJ2-1, the V gene TRBV4-3; the match to TRBD2 covers 11 bases. CDR3 length equals 17 residues. Looked up from germline, CDR1 is LGHNA and CDR2 is YSLEER. Trimming removed 1 base from V and 6 bases from J; junction bases left unmatched: 8. The CDR3 bases are TGCGCCAGCAGCCAAGTCGGGACTAGCGGCATACCCAATGAGCAGTTCTTC. Its protein product is CASSQVGTSGIPNEQFF.

This clonotype was found a few times. The V and J genes are TRBV12-3 or TRBV12-4 and TRBJ2-5; possible D gene TRBD1, 7 bases. Trimming pared 1 base from V and 4 bases from J, leaving 10 bases between. The CDR3 is 14 residues long. The CDR3 nucleotides are TGTGCCAGCAGTTTAGGGCAGGGGGGAGAGACCCAGTACTTC. This encodes CASSLGQGGETQYF.

This clonotype was counted between two and nine times. The chain has TRBV6-5 and TRBJ2-3; a weak D match, TRBD1 (5 bases). Germline CDR1 and CDR2: MNHEY and SVGAGI. V was trimmed by 5 bases and J by 1 base, leaving 10 bases between them. The length of the CDR3 is 14 residues. The DNA of the CDR3 is TGTGCCAGCAGTCCAGGGCCCCGCACAGATACGCAGTATTTT. This sequence encodes CASSPGPRTDTQYF.

This clonotype was observed a few times. The V and J genes are TRBV4-3 and TRBJ2-7; 8 bases match TRBD2. Trimming cost V 0 bases and J 3 bases; bases outside gene matches: 10. The CDR3 contains 17 residues. Germline V gene sequence: CDR1 LGHNA, CDR2 YSLEER. CDR3 coding DNA: TGCGCCAGCAGCCAAGATTCGACCGAGCGGGGGTACTACGAGCAGTACTTC. This codes for CASSQDSTERGYYEQYF.

In DNA form, the CDR3 reads TGTGCCAGTAGTATGGGGCTAGCCTACGAGCAGTACTTC. Translated, it gives CASSMGLAYEQYF. The V call is TRBV19, the J call TRBJ2-7; a possible D gene is TRBD1 (5 bases). The germline V and J ends were trimmed by 3 bases and 2 bases, with 8 bases remaining between them. Germline V gene data show CDR1 as LNHDA and CDR2 as SQIVND (reference sequence). The CDR3 covers 13 residues. The full variable domain, rest sourced from reference TRBV19 and TRBJ2-7, is DGGITQSPKYLFRKEGQNVTLSCEQNLNHDAMYWYRQDPGQGLRLIYYSQIVNDFQKGDIAEGYSVSREKKESFPLTVTSAQKNPTAFYLCASSMGLAYEQYFGPGTRLTVT.

The chain employs TRBV20-1 and TRBJ2-3; D unclear. The V end was cut by 0 bases, the J end by 0 bases, with 10 bases between. Germline assignment: CDR1 DFQATT and CDR2 SNEGSKA (reference sequence). The CDR3 is 15 amino acids. CDR3 coding DNA: TGCAGTGCTAGAGAGGCAGCTATAAGCACAGATACGCAGTATTTT. Translation gives CSAREAAISTDTQYF.

The genes are TRBV4-1 and TRBJ2-7; D is possibly TRBD1 (6 bases). The germline V gene has CDR1 MGHRA and CDR2 YSYEKL. Trimming shortened V by 0 bases and J by 7 bases, and 19 bases separated the two germline ends. The CDR3 is made up of 16 amino acids. As DNA, the CDR3 is TGCGCCAGCAGCCAAGAACCCGGGACATGGGTTTTTGAGCAGTACTTC. Translation: CASSQEPGTWVFEQYF.

This clonotype has more than one count but fewer than ten. The V call is TRBV23-1, the J call TRBJ1-5; 10 nucleotides match TRBD1. TRBV23-1 is identified as an open reading frame with a role that is uncertain. The V and J ends lost 6 bases and 2 bases, in that order; junction bases with no gene match: 4. This CDR3 comprises 15 residues. The CDR3: CASRLGTGGNQPQHF. As DNA, the CDR3 is TGCGCCAGCAGGCTCGGGACAGGGGGCAATCAGCCCCAGCATTTT.

This clonotype was detected many times. V gene TRBV27 combines with J gene TRBJ2-4; TRBD2 might be the D (6 bases). The CDR3 consists of 15 residues. Trimming pared 3 bases from V and 6 bases from J, leaving 15 bases between. Per germline, CDR1 MNHEY and CDR2 SMNVEV (reference sequence). This CDR3 reads CASSLTGEGRNIQYF. The CDR3 DNA sequence: TGTGCCAGCAGTTTGACGGGAGAGGGGCGAAACATTCAGTACTTC.

The chain employs TRBV5-1 and TRBJ2-3; D remains ambiguous. This CDR3 has 14 amino acids. Looked up from germline, CDR1 is SGHRS and CDR2 is YFSETQ. The ends were cut back, 4 bases at V and 2 bases at J, with 11 bases in the middle. CDR3 nucleotide sequence: TGCGCCAGCAGCAAGGACGGATACACAGATACGCAGTATTTT. It specifies CASSKDGYTDTQYF. Full variable domain (rest looked up from reference TRBV5-1 and TRBJ2-3): KAGVTQTPRYLIKTRGQQVTLSCSPISGHRSVSWYQQTPGQGLQFLFEYFSETQRNKGNFPGRFSGRQFSNSRSEMNVSTLELGDSALYLCASSKDGYTDTQYFGPGTRLTVL.

The gene calls are TRBV12-3 or TRBV12-4 and TRBJ2-5; D is ambiguous. The CDR3 has 15 amino acids. Between the trimmed V and J ends, which lost 4 bases and 5 bases, there was a span of 17 bases. The chain's CDR3 is CASSYTMTADETQYF. CDR3 nucleotide sequence: TGTGCCAGCAGTTACACGATGACGGCTGATGAGACCCAGTACTTC.

The chain employs TRBV25-1 and TRBJ1-1, with a possible D match to TRBD1 (5 bases). The CDR3 length is 14 residues. Trimming left V 3 bases short and J 5 bases short, with 13 bases between. Germline CDR1 is MGHDK and CDR2 is SYGVNS. CDR3 residues: CASSDPGGVTEAFF. Written as DNA, the CDR3 is TGTGCCAGCAGTGACCCCGGGGGAGTGACTGAAGCTTTCTTT. The variable domain in full, with the rest retrieved from reference TRBV25-1 and TRBJ1-1, is EADIYQTPRYLVIGTGKKITLECSQTMGHDKMYWYQQDPGMELHLIHYSYGVNSTEKGDLSSESTVSRIRTEHFPLTLESARPSHTSQYLCASSDPGGVTEAFFGQGTRLTVV.

The CDR3 DNA sequence: TGTGCCAGCAGCCAAGATCGGACAGGGGGCGACGGCTACACCTTC. Amino acids: CASSQDRTGGDGYTF. This rearrangement joins TRBV14 to TRBJ1-2; 11 nucleotides line up with TRBD1. Looked up from germline, CDR1 is SGHDN and CDR2 is FVKESK. CDR3 length: 15 amino acids. J lost 8 bases, V lost 0 bases, and 5 bases had no gene match. The whole variable domain, remainder taken from reference TRBV14 and TRBJ1-2, is EAGVTQFPSHSVIEKGQTVTLRCDPISGHDNLYWYRRVMGKEIKFLLHFVKESKQDESGMPNNRFLAERTGGTYSTLKVQPAELEDSGVYFCASSQDRTGGDGYTFGSGTRLTVV.

This clonotype was counted only a few times. The rearrangement links TRBV12-3 or TRBV12-4 to TRBJ2-1; the D gene is possibly TRBD1 (6 bases). The CDR3 totals 14 residues. V was shortened by 8 bases and J by 5 bases, with 16 bases between the two germline ends. This chain's CDR3 is CASSVQGNNNEQFF. The CDR3 nucleotides read TGTGCCAGCTCGGTTCAGGGGAACAACAATGAGCAGTTCTTC.

The chain couples TRBV5-4 to TRBJ2-1; 9 bases agree with TRBD1. Germline CDR1 reads SGHNT; CDR2 reads YYREEE (reference sequence). The CDR3 sequence is 16 residues long. Trimming cost V 2 bases and J 8 bases; bases outside gene matches: 11. The DNA for the CDR3 is TGTGCCAGCAGCTTAGGACAGGGGCTAGATGTCTATGAGCAGTTCTTC. The encoded protein is CASSLGQGLDVYEQFF.

This clonotype was recorded at least ten times. The V gene is TRBV29-1, the J gene TRBJ2-1; D call uncertain. Looked up from germline, CDR1 is SQVTM and CDR2 is ANQGSEA. CDR3 length: 13 residues. The V end lost 3 bases, the J end lost 8 bases, and 14 bases lay between the germline ends. DNA for the CDR3: TGCAGCGTTGATGGTGTGAAAGGCGATGAGCAGTTCTTC. Amino acid sequence: CSVDGVKGDEQFF.

This clonotype was seen once. The V call is TRBV5-5, the J call TRBJ2-2; no clear D. The CDR3 is 15 residues long. V was clipped by 2 bases and J by 1 base, with 9 bases between them. Germline V gene data show CDR1 as SGHKS and CDR2 as YYEKEE (reference sequence). The CDR3: CASSFGPMNTGELFF. CDR3 in DNA: TGTGCCAGCAGCTTCGGACCGATGAACACCGGGGAGCTGTTTTTT.

The chain links TRBV6-5 to TRBJ2-2, with D possibly being TRBD1 (6 bases). CDR3 length: 14 amino acids. V lost 2 bases and J lost 6, with 10 bases in between. Germline CDR1 is MNHEY and CDR2 is SVGAGI. CDR3 sequence (DNA): TGTGCCAGCAGTTACAGTGGGGGCCCCGGGGAGCTGTTTTTT. Translated: CASSYSGGPGELFF.

This clonotype was seen many times. The CDR3 coding sequence is TGCGCCAGCAGCTCGTACGGACATATCCAAGAGACCCAGTACTTC. Translating gives CASSSYGHIQETQYF. The V and J genes are TRBV5-1 and TRBJ2-5; D perhaps matches TRBD1 (5 bases). Trimming shortened V by 3 bases and J by 1 base, and 13 bases separated the two germline ends. CDR1 and CDR2 (germline): SGHRS, YFSETQ. CDR3 length: 15 residues.

The table lists this clonotype with a few counts. This sequence joins TRBV4-2 and TRBJ2-2; a weak D match, TRBD2 (6 bases). The V gene's germline CDR1 is LGHNA and CDR2 YNFKEQ. V was cut by 0 bases and J by 4 bases, with 12 bases left in between. CDR3 length equals 16 residues. The CDR3 region has the DNA TGTGCCAGCAGCCAAGATTTTACGGGAGCCACCGGGGAGCTGTTTTTT. It codes for CASSQDFTGATGELFF.

This clonotype was counted many times. V and J are TRBV24-1 and TRBJ2-2, with D uncertain. The CDR3 is made up of 15 amino acids. Trimming pared 1 base from V and 3 bases from J, leaving 8 bases between. Germline CDR1 and CDR2: KGHDR and SFDVKD. CDR3 nucleotide sequence: TGTGCCACCAGTGATTTTAGCAGAGACACCGGGGAGCTGTTTTTT. Its protein product is CATSDFSRDTGELFF.

This clonotype was counted between two and nine times. The V gene is TRBV29-1, the J gene TRBJ2-3; 7 nucleotides match TRBD1. The trim removed 4 bases at V and 4 bases at J, leaving 14 bases unmatched. This CDR3 has 16 amino acids. Germline-derived CDR1 and CDR2 are SQVTM and ANQGSEA. The CDR3 loop is CSVVGTVQSLPDTQYF. CDR3 DNA: TGCAGCGTTGTGGGGACAGTCCAGTCCCTGCCAGATACGCAGTATTTT.

This clonotype was counted at least ten times. The chain employs TRBV4-3 and TRBJ2-7; the D is unclear. V lost 4 bases and J lost 2, with 12 bases in between. This CDR3 has 14 amino acids. Germline V CDR1 and CDR2: LGHNA, YSLEER. The CDR3 loop reads CASSLFGGAYEQYF. DNA for the CDR3: TGCGCCAGCAGCCTCTTTGGTGGGGCCTACGAGCAGTACTTC.

This clonotype showed up just a few times. The chain employs TRBV7-9 and TRBJ2-1, with D perhaps matching TRBD1 or TRBD2 (6 bases each). The CDR3 covers 17 residues. Germline loops: CDR1 SEHNR, CDR2 FQNEAQ (reference sequence). V lost 5 bases and J 7 bases, leaving 24 bases between the germline ends. The CDR3 nucleotides read TGTGCCAGCAGCCCCAGGGGTAGCGGCACCCCGCGGAATGAGCAGTTCTTC. It is translated as CASSPRGSGTPRNEQFF.